Listed below are T cell receptor beta chains from one sample, sequenced in a study of T cell responses to AZD1222 COVID-19 vaccine. This table comes from immunoSEQ multiplex PCR, and its TCRdb copy is limited to in-frame clones, with some not included. The sample comprises more than 85,000 clones, around nine tenths of which are singletons, and approximately 15% rests with the top ten. Sequences were derived from peripheral blood, sampled 28 days after the second AZD1222 dose. These receptor sequences come from an adult who received the AZD1222 COVID-19 vaccine. Both conserved end residues are part of each CDR3. D genes are given only for firm matches. Only part of the rows carry a size: once, few, many, or a class if the clone is expanded.

>.|.|TRBV2|TRBJ1-2
CASTTYLEGYTF
TGTGCCAGCACGACATACTTGGAAGGCTACACCTTC
>.|TRBD1|TRBV6-5|TRBJ2-7
CASWSDRHTYEQYF
TGTGCCAGTTGGTCGGACAGGCACACCTACGAGCAGTACTTC
>.|TRBD1|TRBV12-3/TRBV12-4|TRBJ2-7
CASRGTGGYEQYF
TGTGCCAGCAGGGGGACAGGGGGGTACGAGCAGTACTTC
>.|.|TRBV27|TRBJ1-1
CASNHRVLNTEAFF
TGTGCCAGCAATCACAGGGTTTTGAACACTGAAGCTTTCTTT
>.|TRBD1|TRBV7-9|TRBJ2-5
CASSASTGQGETQYF
TGTGCCAGCAGCGCCTCGACAGGGCAAGGGGAGACCCAGTACTTC
>.|.|TRBV27|TRBJ2-3
CASSANREYTDTQYF
TGTGCCAGCAGTGCAAACCGGGAGTACACAGATACGCAGTATTTT
>.|.|TRBV2|TRBJ2-2
CASSETRSGTGELFF
TGTGCCAGCAGTGAAACTAGGTCTGGCACCGGGGAGCTGTTTTTT
>.|TRBD1|TRBV2|TRBJ1-1
CASRWDRGLNTEAFF
TGTGCCAGCAGGTGGGACAGGGGCTTGAACACTGAAGCTTTCTTT
>.|.|TRBV7-2|TRBJ1-3
CASSLALHFTSSGNTIYF
TGTGCCAGCAGCTTAGCTTTACATTTTACATCCTCTGGAAACACCATATATTTT
>.|.|TRBV7-8|TRBJ1-2
CASSLEGGPYGYTF
TGTGCCAGCAGCTTAGAAGGGGGACCCTATGGCTACACCTTC
>once|.|TRBV7-9|TRBJ2-2
CASSLEGMAGELFF
TGTGCCAGCAGCTTAGAGGGGATGGCCGGGGAGCTGTTTTTT
>.|.|TRBV27|TRBJ1-2
CASSLGGPYGYTF
TGTGCCAGCAGCCTCGGGGGGCCCTATGGCTACACCTTC
>few|.|TRBV6-1|TRBJ1-5
CASSEIVQQPQHF
TGTGCCAGCAGTGAAATCGTACAGCAGCCCCAGCATTTT
>.|.|TRBV29-1|TRBJ1-1
CSVGGGQQSNTEAFF
TGCAGCGTTGGGGGGGGGCAACAGTCGAACACTGAAGCTTTCTTT
>.|.|TRBV15|TRBJ2-1
CATRPKGGRFSYNEQFF
TGTGCCACCAGGCCGAAAGGTGGGAGGTTCTCCTACAATGAGCAGTTCTTC
>.|TRBD2|TRBV12-5|TRBJ2-7
CASGKTGTSGSSYEQYF
TGTGCTAGTGGTAAGACAGGGACTAGCGGGAGCTCCTACGAGCAGTACTTC
>.|TRBD1|TRBV6-1|TRBJ1-5
CASSEVSAGGVGQPQHF
TGTGCCAGCAGTGAAGTTTCGGCAGGGGGAGTCGGACAGCCCCAGCATTTT
>few|TRBD1|TRBV28|TRBJ2-7
CASSLVRGPREQYF
TGTGCCAGCAGTTTAGTTAGGGGGCCCCGAGAGCAGTACTTC
>.|TRBD1|TRBV5-4|TRBJ1-2
CASGWDRGAYGYTF
TGTGCCAGCGGCTGGGACAGGGGAGCCTATGGCTACACCTTC
>.|.|TRBV7-8|TRBJ2-3
CASSLDVLDTQYF
TGTGCCAGCAGCTTAGACGTTCTAGATACGCAGTATTTT